The 31 T cell receptor beta chains below all came from one sample that was sequenced in a study of cytotoxic CD8 clonotypes in ibrutinib-treated CLL. Here immunoSEQ multiplex PCR was the method, and the copy in TCRdb shows in-frame clones only, minus some. The repertoire holds fewer than 400,000 clones, with 67% as singletons. The material sequenced was PBMCs, taken after 36 months of ibrutinib treatment. The receptors originated from a human donor with chronic lymphocytic leukemia.

V usage is TRBV4-2 and J usage is TRBJ1-5; 7 nucleotides align to TRBD1. The CDR3 is 14 residues long. From germline, CDR1 is LGHNA and CDR2 YNFKEQ. J lost 7 bases, V lost 2 bases, and 5 bases had no gene match. The CDR3, as DNA: TGTGCCAGCAGCCAACAGGGGGTGGGGCAGCCCCAGCATTTT. Its translation: CASSQQGVGQPQHF.

This chain joins TRBV7-6 and TRBJ2-5, with TRBD2 as a possible D gene (5 bases). Trimming removed 2 bases from V and 2 bases from J, with 15 bases in between. The V gene's germline CDR1 is SGHVS and CDR2 FNYEAQ. The CDR3 has 16 amino acids. This CDR3 reads CASSLLGAGIQETQYF. The CDR3 bases are TGTGCCAGCAGCTTATTGGGAGCAGGAATTCAAGAGACCCAGTACTTC.

This chain uses TRBV11-3 with TRBJ1-3, with TRBD1 matching over 7 bases. Germline loops: CDR1 SGHNT, CDR2 YENEEA. With 5 bases clipped from V and 2 bases from J, the junction kept 0 bases outside the gene matches. The CDR3 consists of 13 residues. The CDR3, as DNA: TGTGCCAGCAGCGACAGGGCTGGAAACACCATATATTTT. Translated: CASSDRAGNTIYF.

In this sample, this clone turned up once. The chain joins TRBV6-4 to TRBJ2-3; 8 bases are shared with TRBD2. Germline CDR1 reads MRHNA; CDR2 reads SNTAGT. There are 13 residues in the CDR3. The chain's CDR3 is CASRGGSTDTQYF. The DNA for the CDR3 is TGTGCGTCCCGGGGGGGGAGCACAGATACGCAGTATTTT.

This chain connects TRBV29-1 to TRBJ1-2; D remains ambiguous. The CDR3 is made up of 14 amino acids. Per the germline V gene, CDR1 is SQVTM and CDR2 is ANQGSEA. V lost 0 bases and J lost 4, with 12 bases in between. The CDR3 coding sequence is TGCAGCGTTGAAGACAGAGGCTTTTTCTATGGCTACACCTTC. Translating gives CSVEDRGFFYGYTF.

The table lists this clone with a count of one. V gene TRBV6-6 combines with J gene TRBJ2-1; 7 bases are a match to TRBD1. Trimming took 7 bases from V and 9 from J; bases not matched to a gene: 6. The CDR3 runs to 12 residues. CDR1 MNHNY and CDR2 SVGAGI come from the germline V gene (reference sequence). The CDR3 DNA reads TGTGCCAGCAACCGGGACAGAGGTGAGCAGTTCTTC. Translating it yields CASNRDRGEQFF.

This chain links TRBV4-3 with TRBJ1-5; D is unresolved. In germline, CDR1 is LGHNA, CDR2 YSLEER. Trimming left V 0 bases short and J 6 bases short, with 9 bases between. The CDR3 length is 14 residues. The CDR3 loop reads CASSQDRGGQPQHF. The CDR3 nucleotides read TGCGCCAGCAGCCAAGATCGGGGAGGTCAGCCCCAGCATTTT.

J is TRBJ2-5 and V is TRBV7-6; 7 positions agree with TRBD1. The CDR3 is 16 amino acids. With V trimmed by 5 bases and J by 2 bases, 11 bases remained unmatched. Germline V gene data show CDR1 as SGHVS and CDR2 as FNYEAQ. The CDR3 region has the DNA TGTGCCAGCAGCCTCTCGACAGGGACCTTACAAGAGACCCAGTACTTC. The encoded protein is CASSLSTGTLQETQYF.

This clone has just a few counts. The chain couples TRBV5-1 to TRBJ1-5; no definite D call. This CDR3 region has 15 residues. Trimming took 2 bases from V and 6 from J, leaving 15 bases between them. Germline-derived CDR1 and CDR2 are SGHRS and YFSETQ. CDR3 coding DNA: TGCGCCAGCAGCTTAGGTGAGGTGTGGGGTCAGCCCCAGCATTTT. The encoded protein is CASSLGEVWGQPQHF.

This rearrangement joins TRBV7-8 to TRBJ2-1; D gene uncertain. The CDR3 is 12 amino acids. The germline CDR1 and CDR2 sequences are SGHVS and FQNEAQ. Trimming cost V 1 base and J 10 bases, with 8 bases left between them. The CDR3 DNA sequence: TGTGCCAGCAGCTTAGGAGGTCGGGAGCAGTTCTTC. It encodes CASSLGGREQFF.

This chain's CDR3 is CASSVIRGSYNEQFF. The CDR3 region has the DNA TGTGCCAGCAGCGTGATTAGGGGTTCCTACAATGAGCAGTTCTTC. The rearrangement links TRBV9 to TRBJ2-1; a possible D gene is TRBD1 (5 bases). There are 15 residues in the CDR3. V was clipped by 2 bases and J by 1 base, with 10 bases between them. From germline, CDR1 is SGDLS and CDR2 YYNGEE. Variable domain in full (rest from reference TRBV9 and TRBJ2-1): DSGVTQTPKHLITATGQRVTLRCSPRSGDLSVYWYQQSLDQGLQFLIQYYNGEERAKGNILERFSAQQFPDLHSELNLSSLELGDSALYFCASSVIRGSYNEQFFGPGTRLTVL.

The chain uses TRBV25-1 and TRBJ2-3; 8 bases line up with TRBD1. Germline trimming cut 7 bases from V and 4 bases from J; bases unmatched to any gene: 4. The CDR3 loop spans 13 amino acids. Germline V gives CDR1 MGHDK, CDR2 SYGVNS. CDR3 in amino acids: CASNDRGPDTQYF. CDR3 bases: TGTGCCAGCAACGACAGGGGTCCAGATACGCAGTATTTT.

The chain employs TRBV6-5 and TRBJ1-2, with D possibly being TRBD1 (6 bases). Germline V CDR1 and CDR2: MNHEY, SVGAGI. Trimming took off 3 bases at V and 6 bases at J, with 17 bases between the two ends. This CDR3 is 15 amino acids long. In DNA, the CDR3 is TGTGCCAGCAGTTATAAACCCCCCGAGGGGGATGGCTACACCTTC. As protein: CASSYKPPEGDGYTF.

This chain uses TRBV9 with TRBJ2-5, with 7 bases fitting TRBD2. V gave up 0 bases and J gave up 4 bases; unmatched junction bases: 12. The CDR3 has 17 residues. CDR1 is SGDLS, CDR2 YYNGEE, per germline. DNA for the CDR3: TGTGCCAGCAGCGTAGCCCGCCGTCCAGGGAGGGGAGAGACCCAGTACTTC. Its translation is CASSVARRPGRGETQYF.

This clone was counted a single time. An end of the junction differs from the germline gene, which may be a read error. The V and J genes are TRBV5-1 and TRBJ1-6; D unclear. CDR3 length equals 16 residues. Per the germline V gene, CDR1 is SGHRS and CDR2 is YFSETQ. The CDR3 DNA follows: TGCGCCAGCAGCTTGGATCAGGAGAGCTATAAATCACCCCTCCACTTT. Amino acids: CASSLDQESYKSPLHF. Together with reference TRBV5-1 and TRBJ1-6, the CDR3 gives the full variable domain: KAGVTQTPRYLIKTRGQQVTLSCSPISGHRSVSWYQQTPGQGLQFLFEYFSETQRNKGNFPGRFSGRQFSNSRSEMNVSTLELGDSALYLCASSLDQESYKSPLHFGNGTRLTVT.

This rearrangement joins TRBV15 to TRBJ2-7; D could derive from TRBD1 or TRBD2 (5 bases each). Trimming shortened V by 0 bases and J by 4 bases, and 13 bases separated the two germline ends. The germline gives CDR1 LNHNV, CDR2 YYDKDF (reference sequence). This CDR3 is 15 amino acids long. The CDR3 spells CATSRDLSGLYEQYF. The CDR3 DNA reads as TGTGCCACCAGCAGAGACCTGTCGGGGCTTTACGAGCAGTACTTC.

The CDR3 reads CASSFRGPGVVSGYTF. Written as DNA, the CDR3 is TGTGCCAGCAGCTTTAGGGGACCCGGGGTTGTGAGTGGCTACACCTTC. This rearrangement joins TRBV7-9 to TRBJ1-2; TRBD1 is a possible D gene (5 bases). The CDR3 has 16 residues. V lost 3 bases, J lost 7 bases, and 21 bases lay in between. CDR1 is SEHNR, CDR2 FQNEAQ, per germline (reference sequence).

This clone was counted a single time. The rearrangement joins TRBV29-1 to TRBJ2-3; 8 nucleotides line up with TRBD1. CDR3 length: 15 residues. Unmatched junction bases numbered 7, after V lost 2 bases and J lost 3 bases. The V gene's germline CDR1 is SQVTM and CDR2 ANQGSEA. The CDR3 DNA reads as TGCAGCGTTGAATGGACAGGGTGGAGGACAGATACGCAGTATTTT. Protein product: CSVEWTGWRTDTQYF.

In this sample, this clone turned up a few times. V and J are TRBV5-5 and TRBJ2-7; no firm D call. V lost 4 bases and J lost 3, with 5 bases in between. The CDR3 length is 11 residues. Germline loops: CDR1 SGHKS, CDR2 YYEKEE (reference sequence). The CDR3 here is CASSPLYEQYF. The CDR3 DNA reads as TGTGCCAGCAGCCCCCTCTACGAGCAGTACTTC.

The genes are TRBV19 and TRBJ2-3; 7 bases are shared with TRBD2. The CDR3 runs to 15 residues. V lost 5 bases to trimming and J lost 0 bases; unmatched junction nucleotides: 5. Germline V CDR1 and CDR2: LNHDA, SQIVND (reference sequence). The CDR3 DNA is TGTGCCAGTAGTTTATCAGCGGGAAGCACAGATACGCAGTATTTT. Translated: CASSLSAGSTDTQYF.

The rearrangement links TRBV12-5 to TRBJ2-7; 9 bases fit TRBD1. In germline, CDR1 is LGHNT, CDR2 FRNRAP. CDR3 length: 14 residues. With V trimmed by 0 bases and J by 9 bases, 6 bases remained unmatched. As DNA, the CDR3 is TGTGCTAGTGGTTTGGTACTGGGACAGGGAGGGCAGTACTTC. This codes for CASGLVLGQGGQYF.

The chain joins TRBV10-1 to TRBJ2-2; possible D gene TRBD1, 5 bases. The CDR3 is made up of 13 amino acids. V lost 5 bases and J 2 bases, leaving 6 bases between the germline ends. Germline-derived CDR1 and CDR2 are WNHNN and SYGVQD (reference sequence). The CDR3: CASSRGNTGELFF. The CDR3 nucleotides read TGCGCCAGCAGTAGGGGAAACACCGGGGAGCTGTTTTTT.

A single count supports this clone. The chain employs TRBV6-6 and TRBJ2-7; 7 bases fit TRBD1. With 6 bases clipped from V and 4 bases from J, the junction kept 6 bases outside the gene matches. The CDR3 is 13 residues long. Germline V gene lookup returns CDR1 MNHNY and CDR2 SVGAGI (reference sequence). The CDR3 reads CASRQGTDYEQYF. The DNA for the CDR3 is TGTGCCAGCAGACAAGGGACAGATTACGAGCAGTACTTC.

This clone showed up just a few times. This chain joins TRBV7-9 and TRBJ2-5; TRBD2 aligns across 7 bases. The germline V gene encodes CDR1 SEHNR and CDR2 FQNEAQ (reference sequence). Trimming took 7 bases from V and 2 from J; bases not matched to a gene: 4. The CDR3 spans 13 residues. DNA for the CDR3: TGTGCCAGCACTTTCGGGGGGCAAGAGACCCAGTACTTC. Translating gives CASTFGGQETQYF.

The chain carries TRBV28 and TRBJ2-7; 7 nucleotides match TRBD1. V lost 6 bases to trimming and J lost 2 bases; unmatched junction nucleotides: 7. From germline, CDR1 is MDHEN and CDR2 SYDVKM. The CDR3 runs to 14 residues. The CDR3, as DNA: TGTGCCAGCAGAAGACAGGGTGGTACCTACGAGCAGTACTTC. Amino acid sequence: CASRRQGGTYEQYF.

The chain joins TRBV7-2 to TRBJ2-7, with TRBD2 as a possible D gene (6 bases). The germline V gene has CDR1 SGHTA and CDR2 FQGNSA. V lost 3 bases and J 3 bases, leaving 6 bases between the germline ends. CDR3 length: 12 residues. As DNA, the CDR3 is TGTGCCAGCAGCTTCGGGAGCTACGAGCAGTACTTC. Its protein is CASSFGSYEQYF.

This clone was observed once. The V call is TRBV29-1, the J call TRBJ1-1; 7 bases line up with TRBD1. CDR3 length equals 16 residues. CDR1 SQVTM and CDR2 ANQGSEA come from the germline V gene. J gave up 1 base and V 4 bases, and 12 bases lay outside the gene matches. As DNA, the CDR3 is TGCAGCGTTGCCCGCTGGGGGACAGCGAAGAACACTGAAGCTTTCTTT. It yields the protein CSVARWGTAKNTEAFF.

The chain has TRBV7-3 and TRBJ2-3, with a weak D call TRBD2 (7 bases). The CDR3 totals 15 residues. V was pared by 3 bases and J by 3 bases, with 13 bases between. Germline CDR1 SGHTA, CDR2 FQGTGA. The CDR3 region is CASSFIGGATDTQYF. Written as DNA, the CDR3 is TGTGCCAGCAGCTTCATAGGGGGGGCGACAGATACGCAGTATTTT. Together with reference TRBV7-3 and TRBJ2-3, the CDR3 gives the full variable domain: GAGVSQTPSNKVTEKGKYVELRCDPISGHTALYWYRQSLGQGPEFLIYFQGTGAADDSGLPNDRFFAVRPEGSVSTLKIQRTERGDSAVYLCASSFIGGATDTQYFGPGTRLTVL.

This rearrangement joins TRBV2 to TRBJ2-7; 8 nucleotides line up with TRBD2. Trimming cost V 7 bases and J 4 bases; bases outside gene matches: 12. Looked up from germline, CDR1 is SNHLY and CDR2 is FYNNEI. The CDR3 consists of 15 residues. The CDR3 loop reads CASNLPGLGSYEQYF. DNA for the CDR3: TGTGCCAGCAACCTGCCGGGACTAGGGTCGTACGAGCAGTACTTC.

The chain joins TRBV29-1 to TRBJ2-7; D possibly matches TRBD1 or TRBD2 (6 bases each). Germline values: CDR1 SQVTM, CDR2 ANQGSEA. The CDR3 spans 15 residues. V was cut by 4 bases and J by 0 bases, with 16 bases left in between. This CDR3 reads CSVGRGWQYSYEQYF. For the CDR3, the DNA is TGCAGCGTTGGGAGGGGGTGGCAGTACTCCTACGAGCAGTACTTC.

This clone was seen only a few times. V is TRBV12-5 and J is TRBJ1-5; weak D call: TRBD1 (6 bases). This CDR3 has 14 amino acids. Germline values: CDR1 LGHNT, CDR2 FRNRAP. V was trimmed by 4 bases and J by 3 bases, leaving 10 bases between them. In nucleotides, the CDR3 is TGTGCTAGTGGTTATCAGGGGCTCAATCAGCCCCAGCATTTT. This codes for CASGYQGLNQPQHF.